The sequence of this T cell receptor (beta chain) was determined in a study of T cell repertoires in aging, cancer and after chemotherapy. Study information: The full dataset contained several million TCR reads.

TCR beta rearrangements were amplified from peripheral blood genomic DNA. Notes on this clonotype: No antigen is known for it.

The CDR3 has 13 amino acids. V shed 3 bases and J shed 6 bases, with 14 bases lying between them. Germline assignment: CDR1 DFQATT and CDR2 SNEGSKA (reference sequence). TRB rearrangements spanning V, D and J were amplified using mixed TRB-A/B primers. TCRdb re-analysed the multiplex PCR reads in MiXCR, keeping a single row per CDR3 protein. Of some 10,000 distinct CDR3 sequences in the sample, 25% to 30% were seen once. Study-level findings and limits: In healthy donors, age-related TCR diversity loss mainly reflected lost richness.

This TCR came from a human donor in good health. This sequence joins TRBV20-1 and TRBJ2-5; D unclear. The sequenced sample consisted of blood. DNA for the CDR3: TGCAGTGCTAGTTACGCTAAGGAAAAGACCCAGTACTTC. It is translated as CSASYAKEKTQYF.